In this sample, the clone carrying this T cell receptor beta chain turned up a few times. Its matching antigen is unknown. Uncontrolled infection, other autoimmune disease, pregnancy and lactation each barred patients from inclusion. Diagnoses were made from clinical symptoms, serum measures (thyroxine and TRAb), thyroid ultrasound and orbital computed tomography. TCR beta CDR3 sequences were amplified from RNA transcripts. Using the HTBI primer set, a first-round RT-PCR was run on the TCR CDR3. TCRdb redid the calling of the multiplex PCR reads with MiXCR, one entry per CDR3 protein. The repertoire consists of around 660,000 distinct CDR3 sequences, with over 40% occurring once and the leading ten covering less than 9%. The data were obtained in a study of T cells in Graves' hyperthyroidism and ophthalmopathy. Whole-study results and caveats: Ophthalmopathy was identified by the model a median about 6 months ahead of onset.

Germline CDR1 and CDR2: SGHTA and FQGNSA. This CDR3 has 16 amino acids. V was pared by 6 bases and J by 4 bases, with 10 bases of the junction left unmatched. The TCR comes from an adult man with Graves' disease, either hyperthyroidism or ophthalmopathy (not recorded which). The sequenced sample was peripheral blood or thyroid tissue (not recorded which). V is TRBV7-2 and J is TRBJ2-3; 10 bases align to TRBD1. The CDR3 sequence is CASSSPGQGIADTQYF. Written as DNA, the CDR3 is TGTGCCAGCAGTTCCCCGGGACAGGGGATCGCAGATACGCAGTATTTT.